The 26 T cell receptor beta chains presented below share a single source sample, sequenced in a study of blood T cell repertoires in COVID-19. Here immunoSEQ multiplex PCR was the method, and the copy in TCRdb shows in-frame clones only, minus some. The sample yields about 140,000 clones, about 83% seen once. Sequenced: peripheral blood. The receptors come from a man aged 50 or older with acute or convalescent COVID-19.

This CDR3 is CASSSTRAPNTGELFF. The DNA of the CDR3 is TGTGCCAGCAGCTCCACCAGGGCCCCGAACACCGGGGAGCTGTTTTTT. The V gene is TRBV11-2, the J gene TRBJ2-2, with a tentative D call TRBD1 (5 bases). Trimming pared 4 bases from V and 0 bases from J, leaving 12 bases between. CDR3 length equals 16 residues. Germline V gene sequence: CDR1 SGHAT, CDR2 FQNNGV. Combining the CDR3 with reference TRBV11-2 and TRBJ2-2 gives the whole variable domain EAGVAQSPRYKIIEKRQSVAFWCNPISGHATLYWYQQILGQGPKLLIQFQNNGVVDDSQLPKDRFSAERLKGVDSTLKIQPAKLEDSAVYLCASSSTRAPNTGELFFGEGSRLTVL.

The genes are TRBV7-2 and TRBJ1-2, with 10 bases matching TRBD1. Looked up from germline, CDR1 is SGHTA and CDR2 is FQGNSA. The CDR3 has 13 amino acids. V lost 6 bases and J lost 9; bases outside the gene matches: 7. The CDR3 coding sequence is TGTGCCAGCAGGGGGACAGGGGTGAGCCGCTACACCTTC. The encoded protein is CASRGTGVSRYTF.

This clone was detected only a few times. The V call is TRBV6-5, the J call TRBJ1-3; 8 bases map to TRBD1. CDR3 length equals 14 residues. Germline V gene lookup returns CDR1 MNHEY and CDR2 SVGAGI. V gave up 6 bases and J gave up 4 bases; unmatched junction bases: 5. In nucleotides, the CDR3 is TGTGCCAGCAGGAAACAGGGGGTCGGAAACACCATATATTTT. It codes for CASRKQGVGNTIYF.

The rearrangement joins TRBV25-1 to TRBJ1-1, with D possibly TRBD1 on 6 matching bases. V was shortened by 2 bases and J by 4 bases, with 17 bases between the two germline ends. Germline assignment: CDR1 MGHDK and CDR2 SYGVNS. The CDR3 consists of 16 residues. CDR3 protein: CASSEERDTRFTEAFF. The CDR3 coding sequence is TGTGCCAGCAGTGAAGAAAGGGACACCCGTTTCACTGAAGCTTTCTTT. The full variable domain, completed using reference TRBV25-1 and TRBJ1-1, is EADIYQTPRYLVIGTGKKITLECSQTMGHDKMYWYQQDPGMELHLIHYSYGVNSTEKGDLSSESTVSRIRTEHFPLTLESARPSHTSQYLCASSEERDTRFTEAFFGQGTRLTVV.

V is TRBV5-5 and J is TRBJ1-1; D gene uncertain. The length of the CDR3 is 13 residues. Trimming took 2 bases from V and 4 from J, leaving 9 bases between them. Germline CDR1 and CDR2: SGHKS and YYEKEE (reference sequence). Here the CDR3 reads CASSFSGITEAFF. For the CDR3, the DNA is TGTGCCAGCAGCTTTAGCGGAATCACTGAAGCTTTCTTT. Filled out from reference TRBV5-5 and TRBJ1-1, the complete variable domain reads DAGVTQSPTHLIKTRGQQVTLRCSPISGHKSVSWYQQVLGQGPQFIFQYYEKEERGRGNFPDRFSARQFPNYSSELNVNALLLGDSALYLCASSFSGITEAFFGQGTRLTVV.

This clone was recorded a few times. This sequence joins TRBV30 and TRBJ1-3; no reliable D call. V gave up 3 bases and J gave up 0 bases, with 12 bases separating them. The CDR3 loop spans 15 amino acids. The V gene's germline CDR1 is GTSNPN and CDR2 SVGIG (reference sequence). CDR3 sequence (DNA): TGTGCCTGGAGGCGCCGGGTTCCCTCTGGAAACACCATATATTTT. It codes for CAWRRRVPSGNTIYF.

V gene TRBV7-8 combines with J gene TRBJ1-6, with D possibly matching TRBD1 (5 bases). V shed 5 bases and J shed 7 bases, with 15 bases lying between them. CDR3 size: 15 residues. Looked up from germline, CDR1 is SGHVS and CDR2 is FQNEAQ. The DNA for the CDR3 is TGTGCCAGCAGCCCCCGCAGGGTAGGGAATTCACCCCTCCACTTT. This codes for CASSPRRVGNSPLHF. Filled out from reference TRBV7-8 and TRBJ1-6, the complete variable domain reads GAGVSQSPRYKVAKRGQDVALRCDPISGHVSLFWYQQALGQGPEFLTYFQNEAQLDKSGLPSDRFFAERPEGSVSTLKIQRTQQEDSAVYLCASSPRRVGNSPLHFGNGTRLTVT.

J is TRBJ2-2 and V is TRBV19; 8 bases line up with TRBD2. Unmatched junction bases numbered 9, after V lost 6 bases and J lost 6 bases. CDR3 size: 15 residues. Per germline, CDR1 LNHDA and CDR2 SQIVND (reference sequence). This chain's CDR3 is CASSPGTSRAGELFF. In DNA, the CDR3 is TGTGCCAGTAGCCCTGGGACTAGTCGGGCCGGGGAGCTGTTTTTT.

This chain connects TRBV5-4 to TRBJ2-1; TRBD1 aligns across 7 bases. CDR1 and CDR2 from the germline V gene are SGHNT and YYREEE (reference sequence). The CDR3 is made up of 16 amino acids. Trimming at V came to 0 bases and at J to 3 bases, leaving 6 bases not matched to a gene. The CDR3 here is CASSLGQGSNYNEQFF. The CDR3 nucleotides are TGTGCCAGCAGCTTGGGACAGGGATCTAACTACAATGAGCAGTTCTTC.

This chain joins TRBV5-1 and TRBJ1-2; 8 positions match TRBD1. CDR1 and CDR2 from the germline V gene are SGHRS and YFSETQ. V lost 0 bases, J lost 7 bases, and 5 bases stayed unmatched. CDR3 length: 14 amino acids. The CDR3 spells CASSLGQGISGYTF. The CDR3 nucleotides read TGCGCCAGCAGCTTGGGACAGGGGATTTCTGGCTACACCTTC.

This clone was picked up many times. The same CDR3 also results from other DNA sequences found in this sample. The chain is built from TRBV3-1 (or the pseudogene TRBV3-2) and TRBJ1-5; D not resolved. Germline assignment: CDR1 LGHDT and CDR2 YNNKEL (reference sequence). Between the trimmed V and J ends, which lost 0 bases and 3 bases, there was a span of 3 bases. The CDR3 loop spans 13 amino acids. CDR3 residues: CASSQDINQPQHF. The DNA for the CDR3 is TGTGCCAGCAGCCAAGACATCAATCAGCCCCAGCATTTT.

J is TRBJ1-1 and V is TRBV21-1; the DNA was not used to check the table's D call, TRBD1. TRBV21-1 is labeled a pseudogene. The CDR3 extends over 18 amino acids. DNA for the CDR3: TGTGCCAGCAGCAAAGTTAGGTCGAGACAGGCCATGAACACTGAAGCTTTCTTT. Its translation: CASSKVRSRQAMNTEAFF.

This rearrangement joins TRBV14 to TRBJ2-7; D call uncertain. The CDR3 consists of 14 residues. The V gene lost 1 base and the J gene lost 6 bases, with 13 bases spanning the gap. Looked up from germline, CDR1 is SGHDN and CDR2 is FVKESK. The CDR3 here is CASSQVRSGSEQYF. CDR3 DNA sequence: TGTGCCAGCAGCCAAGTCCGCTCAGGTTCCGAGCAGTACTTC. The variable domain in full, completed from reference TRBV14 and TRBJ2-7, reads EAGVTQFPSHSVIEKGQTVTLRCDPISGHDNLYWYRRVMGKEIKFLLHFVKESKQDESGMPNNRFLAERTGGTYSTLKVQPAELEDSGVYFCASSQVRSGSEQYFGPGTRLTVT.

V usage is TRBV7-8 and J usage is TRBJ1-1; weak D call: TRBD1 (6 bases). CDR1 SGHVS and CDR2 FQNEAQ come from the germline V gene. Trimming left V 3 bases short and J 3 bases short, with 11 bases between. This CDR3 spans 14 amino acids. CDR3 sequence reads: CASSFTGLDTEAFF. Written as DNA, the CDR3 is TGTGCCAGCAGCTTTACAGGGCTTGACACTGAAGCTTTCTTT. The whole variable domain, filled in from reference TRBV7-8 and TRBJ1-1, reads GAGVSQSPRYKVAKRGQDVALRCDPISGHVSLFWYQQALGQGPEFLTYFQNEAQLDKSGLPSDRFFAERPEGSVSTLKIQRTQQEDSAVYLCASSFTGLDTEAFFGQGTRLTVV.

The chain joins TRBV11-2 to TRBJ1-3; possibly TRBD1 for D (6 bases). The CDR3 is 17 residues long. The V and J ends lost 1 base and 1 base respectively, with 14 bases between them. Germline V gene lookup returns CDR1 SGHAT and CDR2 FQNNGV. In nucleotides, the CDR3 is TGTGCCAGCAGCTTAGGTAGCCGGACAGCTTCTGGAAACACCATATATTTT. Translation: CASSLGSRTASGNTIYF.

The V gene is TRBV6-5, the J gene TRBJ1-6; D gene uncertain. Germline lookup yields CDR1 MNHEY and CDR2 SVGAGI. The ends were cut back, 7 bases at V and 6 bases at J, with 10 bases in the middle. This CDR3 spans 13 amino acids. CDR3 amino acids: CASTLDPNSPLHF. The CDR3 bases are TGTGCCAGCACCCTAGACCCTAATTCACCCCTCCACTTT.

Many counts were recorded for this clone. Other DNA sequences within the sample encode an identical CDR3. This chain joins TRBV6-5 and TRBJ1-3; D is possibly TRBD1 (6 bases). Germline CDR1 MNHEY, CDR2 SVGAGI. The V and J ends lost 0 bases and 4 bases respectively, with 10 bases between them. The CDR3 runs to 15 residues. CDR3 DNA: TGTGCCAGCAGTTACTCGCGGGGGACAGGAAACACCATATATTTT. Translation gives CASSYSRGTGNTIYF.

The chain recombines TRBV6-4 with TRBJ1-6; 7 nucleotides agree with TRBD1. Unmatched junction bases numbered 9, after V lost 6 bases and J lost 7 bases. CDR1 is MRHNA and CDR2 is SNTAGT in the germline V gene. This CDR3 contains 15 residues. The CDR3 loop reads CASRQGDFGNSPLHF. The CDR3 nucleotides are TGTGCCAGCAGGCAGGGGGATTTTGGAAATTCACCCCTCCACTTT.

The CDR3: CASAQGQGAIELFF. In DNA, the CDR3 is TGTGCCAGCGCGCAGGGACAGGGGGCGATCGAGCTGTTTTTT. The chain combines TRBV2 with TRBJ2-2; 12 bases agree with TRBD1. The CDR3 is 14 amino acids. The trim removed 8 bases at V and 11 bases at J, leaving 9 bases unmatched. CDR1 and CDR2 (germline): SNHLY, FYNNEI.

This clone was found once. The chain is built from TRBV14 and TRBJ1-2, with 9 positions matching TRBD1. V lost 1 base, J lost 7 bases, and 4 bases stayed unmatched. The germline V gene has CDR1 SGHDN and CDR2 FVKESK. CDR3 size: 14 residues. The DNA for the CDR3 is TGTGCCAGCAGCCAAGGAACAGGGGGCTTTGGCTACACCTTC. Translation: CASSQGTGGFGYTF.

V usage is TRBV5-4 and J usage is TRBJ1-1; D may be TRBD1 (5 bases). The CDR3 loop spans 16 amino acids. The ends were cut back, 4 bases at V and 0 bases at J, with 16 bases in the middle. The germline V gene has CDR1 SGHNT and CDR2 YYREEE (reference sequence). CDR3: CASSGGGNVVNTEAFF. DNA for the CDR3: TGTGCCAGCAGCGGGGGGGGGAACGTCGTGAACACTGAAGCTTTCTTT.

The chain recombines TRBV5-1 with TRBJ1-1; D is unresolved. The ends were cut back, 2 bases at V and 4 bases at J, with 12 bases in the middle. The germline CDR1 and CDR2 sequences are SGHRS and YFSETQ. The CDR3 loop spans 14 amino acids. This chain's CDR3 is CASSLGGLVTEAFF. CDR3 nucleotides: TGCGCCAGCAGCTTAGGCGGGTTGGTCACTGAAGCTTTCTTT.

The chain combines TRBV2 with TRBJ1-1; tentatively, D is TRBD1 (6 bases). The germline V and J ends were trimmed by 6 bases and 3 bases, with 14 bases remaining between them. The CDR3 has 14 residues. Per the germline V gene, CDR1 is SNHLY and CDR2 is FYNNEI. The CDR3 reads CASRENRDDTEAFF. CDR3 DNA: TGTGCCAGCAGGGAGAACAGGGATGACACTGAAGCTTTCTTT.

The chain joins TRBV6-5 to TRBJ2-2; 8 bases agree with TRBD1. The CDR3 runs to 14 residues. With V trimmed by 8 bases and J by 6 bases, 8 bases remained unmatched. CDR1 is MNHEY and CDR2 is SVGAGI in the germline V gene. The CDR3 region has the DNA TGTGCCAGCGCCTTGACAGGGGTACCCGGGGAGCTGTTTTTT. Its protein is CASALTGVPGELFF.

The CDR3 region is CASSPSGRGQFTEAFF. Written as DNA, the CDR3 is TGTGCCAGCAGTCCCTCCGGCAGGGGACAATTCACTGAAGCTTTCTTT. The chain employs TRBV7-8 and TRBJ1-1; the D gene is possibly TRBD1 (6 bases). This CDR3 has 16 residues. V gave up 6 bases and J gave up 4 bases, with 21 bases separating them. Germline CDR1 reads SGHVS; CDR2 reads FQNEAQ.

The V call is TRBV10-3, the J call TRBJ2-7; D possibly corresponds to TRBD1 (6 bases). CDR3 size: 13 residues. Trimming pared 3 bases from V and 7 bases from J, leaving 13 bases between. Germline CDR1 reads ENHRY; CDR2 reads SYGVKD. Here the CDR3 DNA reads TGTGCCATCAGTGAATTAGGGCAGGGGGAGCAGTACTTC. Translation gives CAISELGQGEQYF.